This T cell receptor (beta chain) was captured by sequencing in a study of T cell responses to AZD1222 COVID-19 vaccine. To note about this clone: Its antigen is currently unknown.

Overall study results and limits: Two doses of AZD1222 preceded a rise in Spike-specific TCR breadth and depth. Baseline serology detected seropositivity in only six AZD1222 recipients.

Using immunoSEQ multiplex PCR, the repertoire was profiled, and TCRdb retains in-frame clones only, with some absent. This sample has 87,000 or so clones, with 90% found just once. CDR3 size: 16 residues. The germline V and J ends were trimmed by 4 bases and 7 bases, with 17 bases remaining between them. The germline gives CDR1 KGHSH, CDR2 LQKENI. The sequence was collected from an adult in good health. The sequenced sample was peripheral blood, obtained on day 0 of AZD1222 vaccination. The chain recombines TRBV18 with TRBJ1-6; D ambiguous. The DNA of the CDR3 is TGTGCCAGCTCACAACGCCCGATGGGGTCAAATTCACCCCTCCACTTT. This encodes CASSQRPMGSNSPLHF.